This T cell receptor (beta chain) originates from a study of T cells after yellow fever vaccination. Findings and caveats of the study: Shared CD4/CD8 clonotypes were a small share, likely from convergent recombination.

This clonotype has more than one count but fewer than ten. Its specificity is not known. V was trimmed by 1 base and J by 2 bases, leaving 13 bases between them. CDR1 SGDLS and CDR2 YYNGEE come from the germline V gene. The CDR3 spans 16 residues. By 5'RACE template switching, TCR cDNA was produced, with a universal primer site and UMIs added in the process. Via MiXCR, TCRdb re-called the 5' RACE reads, giving one row per CDR3 protein. The sample has 450,000 to 550,000 distinct CDR3 sequences; roughly a fifth are singletons. This clonotype was sampled from a man younger than 35 who received the YFV17D yellow fever vaccine. Sequenced material: PBMCs, taken around 3 weeks after the first yellow fever vaccination. The chain has TRBV9 and TRBJ1-3, with a tentative D call TRBD1 (5 bases). The CDR3 loop is CASSVSARATGNTIYF. The CDR3 region has the DNA TGTGCCAGCAGCGTAAGTGCCAGGGCTACTGGAAACACCATATATTTT.